Described below is a single T cell receptor beta chain sequence and its context. This record comes from a study of blood T cell repertoires in COVID-19. About the research overall: Samples of COVID-19 (acute and convalescent) were obtained from the United States, Italy and Spain.

The CDR3 totals 12 residues. The germline V gene encodes CDR1 MDHEN and CDR2 SYDVKM. Trimming removed 2 bases from V and 4 bases from J, with 6 bases in between. In the authors' methods: Estimation of nucleated cell counts relied on the amplification of reference gene primers. Sequenced by immunoSEQ multiplex PCR; TCRdb stores in-frame clones only, minus some. V and J calls and clone size are given by that table; D and trimming were obtained from the DNA. The table has hundreds of thousands of clones, roughly 88% seen once. The chain joins TRBV28 to TRBJ2-7; D remains ambiguous. The source material was peripheral blood. The TCR comes from a woman aged 50 to 65 with active or convalescent COVID-19. The CDR3 here is CASSLKRYEQYF. CDR3 nucleotides: TGTGCCAGCAGTTTAAAGCGATACGAGCAGTACTTC.